Given below is one TCR beta chain in context. This clone occurred once. Its antigen remains undetermined. Qualities for individual bases were not recorded, and no much larger clone is one base off. The cohort consisted of 650 to 700 healthy bone marrow donors. All cohort members were sampled while nominally healthy, although unrecorded immune exposures were likely present. The donor tested CMV seronegative, placing the donor among the approximately 400 seronegative members of the cohort. Each donor provided a peripheral blood sample, and peripheral blood mononuclear cells were used for TCR beta sequencing. Genomic DNA extraction from the blood cell samples was performed with the Qiagen DNeasy Blood Extraction Kit. Library creation used the immunoSEQ multiplex PCR assay. For the multiplex PCR, a mixture combining 60 forward primers for TCR Vbeta segments and 13 reverse primers for TCR Jbeta segments was used. Amplification of the CDR3 region of rearranged TCR beta genes was performed with a multiplex PCR assay on genomic DNA. Amplified TCR beta libraries were sequenced as 87-base-pair reads on the Illumina HiSeq System. Per the source publication's procedure: Across the roughly 600 repertoires, a later analysis counted some 80 million unique TCR beta chains, 9.5 million to 13 million of which were shared by at least two donors. Raw reads were error-corrected and collapsed into unique sequences by a nearest-neighbor algorithm in which closely related sequences were merged to remove PCR and sequencing errors. V, D and J gene segments were assigned by aligning CDR3 sequences to IMGT reference sequences. Each retained sequence needed at least a six-nucleotide match to both a V gene segment and a J gene segment. Rearrangements were classified as productive when the CDR3 lacked stop codons and remained in frame with V and J, and all other rearrangements were classified as non-productive. CDR3 was defined according to IMGT convention as the region running from the second conserved V-encoded cysteine to the conserved J-encoded phenylalanine. The earlier analysis of some 540 of the donors excluded any sequence lacking an unambiguous match to a single V gene segment. In an earlier analysis of 500 to 750 of the donors, V segments were called functional above 56.7% productive rearrangements and were called segregating when the between-donor standard deviation exceeded 5%. A statistical classification framework was built to diagnose cytomegalovirus status from the catalog of TCR beta chain sequences. V and J gene assignment, in a later analysis, came from comparing TCR nucleotide sequences with IMGT/GENE-DB human TR gene sequences. In a later analysis, CDR3 sequences and most-parsimonious VDJ recombination scenarios were assigned using the TCRdist pipeline. In a later analysis, every TCR beta chain was defined by the combination of its CDR3 amino acid sequence and its V-gene family, and reads without a unique V-gene family were dropped. A later analysis removed 592 highly shared, low-generation-probability nucleotide sequences to deal with suspected cross-contamination and a sequencing artifact. In a later analysis, a clonal expansion index for each public chain was calculated from normalized within-repertoire ranks of inferred template counts. In a later analysis, generation probabilities were computed with a VDJ recombination model fitted to out-of-frame rearrangements, and the resulting probabilities were checked against IGoR. A later analysis scored TCR-TCR, TCR-HLA and TCR-CMV co-occurrence with hypergeometric tests, applying a repertoire-size bias correction to TCR pairs. To estimate false discovery rates, a later analysis permuted the HLA or CMV assignments 20 times. In a later analysis, co-occurring TCRs were grouped using DBSCAN, with TCRdist sequence similarity added in when clustering inside HLA-allele-positive subsets. Repertoires with fewer than 30,000 or more than 120,000 public chains, plus five repertoires with anomalous nucleotide sharing, were excluded from co-occurrence clustering. Drawn from immuneACCESS, this table holds only the in-frame rearrangements with V and J called that TCRdb kept. Clones are partly lost; checked studies trace under half to an unresolved V gene and leave the rest unexplained. For V, J and clone size, that table is used; D and trimming come from the DNA. In this sample the table shows approximately 190,000 clones, 85% to 90% of which occur a single time. Around 1.4% of the sample is taken by the ten largest.

The CDR3 starts with the cysteine, ends with the phenylalanine, and has 12 residues. The retained sequence is limited to the CDR3, 36 bases, with the frame set at the first base. The V end loses 6 bases and the J end loses 5 bases, and a stretch of 13 bases separates them. According to the germline V gene, CDR1 reads SQVTM and CDR2 reads ANQGSEA. The data belong to a study of cytomegalovirus exposure and HLA in healthy donors (dated by TCRdb to 2016 to 2017). For the study in its entirety: According to an earlier analysis of around 600 of the donors, about 179 million T cells yielded roughly 100 million unique TCR beta sequences and approximately 280 Gb of sequence data. In addition to the first cohort of 666 subjects, a separate validation cohort of approximately 130 different subjects was used. Donor age, sex, ethnicity and CMV serostatus were collected together with the repertoire data. The genetic ancestry cluster associated with self-reported Caucasian donors included 81% of the roughly 390 genotyped donors. To predict cytomegalovirus infection status, the study brought together high-throughput TCR immunosequencing, statistical association of individual TCRs with disease status, and machine learning. The number of donors typed differed by locus, with about 629-630 for A, B, C, DRB1 and DQB1, roughly 520 for DQA1, 600 to 610 for DPA1, and approximately 470 for DPB1. Every discovery cohort repertoire had been produced on one sequencing platform. On average, roughly 250,000 unique TCR beta nucleotide sequences were sequenced per donor among fewer than 500 genotyped donors of the cohort, with roughly 18% of those sequences being non-productive. About five DR-DQ haplotypes were treated as single units for association and clustering because of strong linkage in the cohort. HLA typing covered class I and class II loci at four-digit resolution. In a later analysis, previously published TCR beta repertoires from fewer than 750 donors were re-analyzed and high-resolution HLA genotyping was added so that TCR occurrence patterns could be studied. An earlier analysis of approximately 640 of the donors applied high-throughput TCR beta sequencing to assess whether each TCR beta V gene segment acted as functional or pseudogenic. Rather than using new phenotypic data, the later analysis identified candidate immune exposures from TCR beta sequences and from how often those sequences occurred across donors. The study profiled the T cell repertoires of under 850 subjects by immunosequencing and related them to cytomegalovirus serostatus. The study was designed to test whether signatures of past pathogen exposure could be identified by cataloging public T cell receptors. A later genetic analysis took genome-wide SNP genotypes for about 65% of the 666 donors and used that subset as a discovery cohort. Roughly 320 gigabases of sequencing data and tens of millions of unique TCR sequences made up an early release that covered approximately 700 HLA-typed donors.

Beyond this particular receptor, the publication reports: Only TCR beta chains were sequenced in this cohort, and the absence of alpha or paired-chain data limited detectable features. Roughly uniform sequencing depth across donors was assumed in presence/absence analyses, although this assumption may not hold. While some public TCRs were present in many individuals, most TCR sequences turned up only very rarely across donors. Compared with equally common non-associated chains, HLA-associated TCR beta chains in a later analysis were more clonally expanded and had lower generation probabilities. An association between a missense DCLRE1C variant and V-gene and J-gene trimming of TCR beta chains was found in a later genetic analysis and replicated in an independent cohort. The study gave a list of some 150 TCR beta chains associated with cytomegalovirus. The earlier analysis of a few hundred of the donors excluded approximately 17 rarely observed V segments, including chromosome 9 orphons, because counts were too low. In both the original and validation cohorts, the classifier was reported to diagnose cytomegalovirus status with high specificity and sensitivity. In a later genetic analysis, fewer N-insertions in productive TCRs were reported among donors in an Asian-associated ancestry cluster than the roughly 640-donor mean. According to a later analysis, most CMV-associated TCR beta chains appeared to be HLA-restricted, and the HLA associations seemed to be driven largely by CMV exposure. When HLA alleles, especially DR and DQ, strongly co-occurred, TCR associations were difficult to assign to individual alleles. In an earlier analysis of fewer than 700 of the donors, most TCR beta V segments appeared in productive rearrangements about 90% or about 30% of the time, broadly matching IMGT annotations. Linkage disequilibrium might explain the correlated functional status among segregating V segments, but an unknown experimental factor could not be ruled out. In a later analysis, several top co-occurrence clusters were reported to appear linked to parvovirus B19, influenza, CMV and Epstein-Barr virus. A cluster of highly shared sequence variants was judged likely to be a technical artifact of the sequencing pipeline. Some IMGT-functional V segments, including TRBV6-2 and TRBV6-3, could not be told apart with the 87-base-pair reads, so those segments were excluded. In a later analysis, 15,000 to 20,000 TCR beta sequences were associated with specific HLA alleles at a false discovery rate of 0.05. HLA typing was unavailable for some donors at each locus, so association tests used only the typed subset. A further reported finding was that TCR beta sequences accurately predicted the HLA-A and HLA-B alleles for most subjects in the first cohort. A few of the identified cytomegalovirus-associated TCR beta chains were confirmed in vitro to be specific for cytomegalovirus antigens. According to a later analysis, TCR association rates differed among HLA loci, with DRB1 alleles showing the most associated TCRs and HLA-C alleles showing the fewest. The authors suggested that the approach could potentially be extended to other disease states and immunological phenotypes. CMV serostatus was the only immune exposure information available for the cohort.

Material for sequencing was PBMCs. The source of this sequence is a man between 25 and 39 years old in good health and CMV-seronegative. This chain is built from TRBV29-1 and TRBJ2-5; D gene: possibly TRBD1, on 5 matching bases. The CDR3 reads as follows: CSVDQGKETQYF. DNA sequence: TGCAGCGTCGACCAGGGAAAGGAGACCCAGTACTTC.